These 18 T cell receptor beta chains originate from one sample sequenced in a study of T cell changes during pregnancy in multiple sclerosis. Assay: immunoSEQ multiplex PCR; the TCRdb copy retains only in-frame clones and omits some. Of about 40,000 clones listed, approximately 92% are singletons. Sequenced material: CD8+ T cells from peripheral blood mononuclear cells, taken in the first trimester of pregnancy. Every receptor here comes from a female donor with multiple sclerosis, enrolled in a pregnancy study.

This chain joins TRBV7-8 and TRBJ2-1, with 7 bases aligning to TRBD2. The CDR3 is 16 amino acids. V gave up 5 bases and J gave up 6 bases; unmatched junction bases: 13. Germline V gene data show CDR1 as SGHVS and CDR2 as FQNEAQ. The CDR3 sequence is CASSLGRGGGTNEQFF. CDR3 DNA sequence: TGTGCCAGCAGCCTCGGGCGGGGCGGGGGAACCAATGAGCAGTTCTTC.

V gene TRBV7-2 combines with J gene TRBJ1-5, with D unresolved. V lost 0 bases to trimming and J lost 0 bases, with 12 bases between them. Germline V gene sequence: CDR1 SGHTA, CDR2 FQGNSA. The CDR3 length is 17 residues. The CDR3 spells CASSLAAADHSNQPQHF. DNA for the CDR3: TGTGCCAGCAGCTTAGCCGCGGCAGACCATAGCAATCAGCCCCAGCATTTT.

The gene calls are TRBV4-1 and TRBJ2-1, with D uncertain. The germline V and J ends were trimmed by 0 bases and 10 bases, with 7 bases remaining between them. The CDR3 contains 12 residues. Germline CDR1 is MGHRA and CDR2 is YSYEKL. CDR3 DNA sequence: TGCGCCAGCAGCCAAGATCTACGGGAGCAGTTCTTC. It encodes CASSQDLREQFF.

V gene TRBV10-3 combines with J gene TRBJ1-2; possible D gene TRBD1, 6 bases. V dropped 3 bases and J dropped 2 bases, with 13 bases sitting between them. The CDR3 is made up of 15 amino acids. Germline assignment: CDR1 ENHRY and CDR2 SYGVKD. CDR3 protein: CAISDPGVTNYGYTF. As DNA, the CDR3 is TGTGCCATCAGTGATCCAGGGGTGACGAACTATGGCTACACCTTC.

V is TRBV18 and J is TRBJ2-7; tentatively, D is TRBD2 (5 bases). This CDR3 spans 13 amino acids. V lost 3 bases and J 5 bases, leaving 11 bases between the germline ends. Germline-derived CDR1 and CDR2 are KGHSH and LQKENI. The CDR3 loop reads CASSPSPGNEQYF. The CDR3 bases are TGTGCCAGCTCACCTTCCCCCGGGAACGAGCAGTACTTC.

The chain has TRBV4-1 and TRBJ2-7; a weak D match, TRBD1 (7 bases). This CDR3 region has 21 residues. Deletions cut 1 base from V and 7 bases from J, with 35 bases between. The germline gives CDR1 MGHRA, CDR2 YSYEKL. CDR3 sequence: CASSQGPQLAGGPRSLTEQYF. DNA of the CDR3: TGCGCCAGCAGCCAAGGTCCCCAATTAGCAGGGGGGCCCCGCTCTCTTACGGAGCAGTACTTC.

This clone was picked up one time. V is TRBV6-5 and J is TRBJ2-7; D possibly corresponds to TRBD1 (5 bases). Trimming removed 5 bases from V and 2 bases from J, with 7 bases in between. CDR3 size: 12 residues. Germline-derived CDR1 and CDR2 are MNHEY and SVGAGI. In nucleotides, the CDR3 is TGTGCCAGCAGTCCGGACACCTACGAGCAGTACTTC. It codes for CASSPDTYEQYF.

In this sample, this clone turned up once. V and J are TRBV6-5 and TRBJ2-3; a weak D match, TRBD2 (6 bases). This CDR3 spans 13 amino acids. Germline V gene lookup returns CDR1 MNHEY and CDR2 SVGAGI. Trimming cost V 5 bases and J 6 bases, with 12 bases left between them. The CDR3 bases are TGTGCCAGCAGTCCCCCACGGGGGGATACGCAGTATTTT. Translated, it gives CASSPPRGDTQYF.

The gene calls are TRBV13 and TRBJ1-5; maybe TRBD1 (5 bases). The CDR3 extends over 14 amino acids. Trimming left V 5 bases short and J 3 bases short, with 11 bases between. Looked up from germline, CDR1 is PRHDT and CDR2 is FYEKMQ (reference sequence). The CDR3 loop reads CASSLGLTNQPQHF. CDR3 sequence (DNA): TGTGCCAGCAGCCTGGGACTCACCAATCAGCCCCAGCATTTT.

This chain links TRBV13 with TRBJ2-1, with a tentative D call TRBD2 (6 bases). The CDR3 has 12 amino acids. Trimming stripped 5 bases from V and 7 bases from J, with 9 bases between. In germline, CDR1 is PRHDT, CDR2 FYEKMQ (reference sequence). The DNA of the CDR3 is TGTGCCAGCAGCGTTAGCGGAAATGAGCAGTTCTTC. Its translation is CASSVSGNEQFF.

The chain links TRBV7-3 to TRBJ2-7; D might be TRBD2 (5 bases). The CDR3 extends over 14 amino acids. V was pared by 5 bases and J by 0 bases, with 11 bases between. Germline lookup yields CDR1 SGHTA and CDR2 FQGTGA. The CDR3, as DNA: TGTGCCAGCAGCCCCGGGGAGAGCTCCTACGAGCAGTACTTC. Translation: CASSPGESSYEQYF. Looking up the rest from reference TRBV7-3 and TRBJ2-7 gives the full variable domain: GAGVSQTPSNKVTEKGKYVELRCDPISGHTALYWYRQSLGQGPEFLIYFQGTGAADDSGLPNDRFFAVRPEGSVSTLKIQRTERGDSAVYLCASSPGESSYEQYFGPGTRLTVT.

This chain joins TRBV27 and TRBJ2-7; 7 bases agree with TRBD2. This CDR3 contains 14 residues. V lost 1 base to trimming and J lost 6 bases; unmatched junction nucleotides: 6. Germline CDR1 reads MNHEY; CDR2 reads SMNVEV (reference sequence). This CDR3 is CASSLWGGEGEQYF. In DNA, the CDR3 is TGTGCCAGCAGTTTATGGGGTGGGGAGGGCGAGCAGTACTTC.

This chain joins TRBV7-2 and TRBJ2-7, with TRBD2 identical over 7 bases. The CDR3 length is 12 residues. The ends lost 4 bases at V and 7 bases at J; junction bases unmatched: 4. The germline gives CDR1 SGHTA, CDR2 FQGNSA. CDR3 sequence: CASSSGGGEQYF. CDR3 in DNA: TGTGCCAGCAGCTCTGGGGGAGGGGAGCAGTACTTC.

CDR3 loop: CASSDSTAGASEQFF. CDR3 sequence (DNA): TGTGCCAGCAGTGACTCGACTGCAGGGGCCAGTGAGCAGTTCTTC. The chain links TRBV6-4 to TRBJ2-1; a possible D gene is TRBD1 (6 bases). V lost 0 bases and J 9 bases, leaving 15 bases between the germline ends. This CDR3 is built from 15 residues. Germline V gene sequence: CDR1 MRHNA, CDR2 SNTAGT.

The CDR3: CASSLGHLYGYTF. CDR3 DNA sequence: TGCGCCAGCAGCTTGGGACACCTCTATGGCTACACCTTC. The chain couples TRBV4-1 to TRBJ1-2, with D possibly TRBD1 on 6 matching bases. CDR1 and CDR2 from the germline V gene are MGHRA and YSYEKL. There are 13 residues in the CDR3. Deletions cut 5 bases from V and 4 bases from J, with 11 bases between.

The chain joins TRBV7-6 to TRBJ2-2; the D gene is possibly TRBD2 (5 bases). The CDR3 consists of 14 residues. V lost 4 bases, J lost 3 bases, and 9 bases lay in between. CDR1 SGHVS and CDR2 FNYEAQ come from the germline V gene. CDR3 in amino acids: CASSSPGDTGELFF. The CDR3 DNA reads TGTGCCAGCAGCTCCCCCGGGGACACCGGGGAGCTGTTTTTT.

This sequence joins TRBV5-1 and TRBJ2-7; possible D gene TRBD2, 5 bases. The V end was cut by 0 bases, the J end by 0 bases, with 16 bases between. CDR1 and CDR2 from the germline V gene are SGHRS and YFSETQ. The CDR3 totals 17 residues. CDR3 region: CASSLVFSEISSYEQYF. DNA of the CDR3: TGCGCCAGCAGCTTGGTTTTTAGCGAGATCAGCTCCTACGAGCAGTACTTC. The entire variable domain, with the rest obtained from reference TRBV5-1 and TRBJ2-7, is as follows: KAGVTQTPRYLIKTRGQQVTLSCSPISGHRSVSWYQQTPGQGLQFLFEYFSETQRNKGNFPGRFSGRQFSNSRSEMNVSTLELGDSALYLCASSLVFSEISSYEQYFGPGTRLTVT.

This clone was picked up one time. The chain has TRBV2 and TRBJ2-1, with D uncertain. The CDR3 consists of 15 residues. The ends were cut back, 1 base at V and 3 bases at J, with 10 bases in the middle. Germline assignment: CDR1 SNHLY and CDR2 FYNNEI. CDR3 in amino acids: CASSEVDTGYNEQFF. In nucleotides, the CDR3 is TGTGCCAGCAGTGAAGTTGATACGGGCTACAATGAGCAGTTCTTC.